The clone carrying this TCR beta chain showed up just a few times. Primers used in a second PCR of about 7 to 11 cycles were a sample-barcoded 5' primer and a J-beta primer mix. TCRdb ran MiXCR on the 5' RACE reads and lists one entry per CDR3 protein. This table has about 640,000 distinct CDR3 sequences, under 70% appearing once. This sample is drawn from a study of blood T cells in healthy people across ages. The V and J ends lost 8 bases and 2 bases, in that order; junction bases with no gene match: 4. The CDR3 has 15 amino acids. CDR1 and CDR2 (germline): MNHNS, SASEGT. This clonotype was sampled from a man aged 55 to 70 in good health. Sequencing was done on a sample of blood. The rearrangement joins TRBV6-1 to TRBJ2-6, with 9 bases that match TRBD1. DNA for the CDR3: TGTGCCAGCGATACAGGGGGCGCTGGGGCCAACGTCCTGACTTTC. This gives the protein CASDTGGAGANVLTF.